This entry lists 18 T cell receptor beta chains sequenced from one sample in a study of shared clonotypes between healthy human individuals. Assay: immunoSEQ multiplex PCR; the TCRdb copy retains only in-frame clones and omits some. Of under 2,500,000 clones detected, 90% to 96% appear once; the ten largest clones hold 0.1% to 0.15%. The sample comprised naive CD4+ T cells sorted from blood. This sample's subset: CD45RA+ positively selected. These receptors were obtained from a man in his late teens or twenties in good health.

The CDR3 region is CASSRGGLAGGSRAETQYF. In DNA form, the CDR3 reads TGTGCCAGCAGCCGAGGCGGGCTAGCGGGAGGCTCCAGAGCAGAGACCCAGTACTTC. This chain links TRBV5-4 with TRBJ2-5; 11 bases are shared with TRBD2. V shed 4 bases, J shed 4 bases, and the junction held 18 bases outside the gene matches. CDR3 length: 19 residues. Germline values: CDR1 SGHNT, CDR2 YYREEE (reference sequence).

This chain connects TRBV5-1 to TRBJ1-2; D gene ambiguous. Germline V gene sequence: CDR1 SGHRS, CDR2 YFSETQ. There are 13 residues in the CDR3. Between the trimmed V and J ends, which lost 1 base and 6 bases, there was a span of 10 bases. In DNA form, the CDR3 reads TGCGCCAGCAGCTTGATCTTAGACAATGGCTACACCTTC. Protein sequence: CASSLILDNGYTF.

V and J are TRBV30 and TRBJ2-3; a weak D match, TRBD2 (6 bases). The CDR3 runs 13 residues. Germline V gene sequence: CDR1 GTSNPN, CDR2 SVGIG (reference sequence). Trimming stripped 3 bases from V and 3 bases from J, with 10 bases between. Here the CDR3 reads CAWRWGTTDTQYF. The CDR3, as DNA: TGTGCCTGGAGGTGGGGGACTACAGATACGCAGTATTTT.

The chain carries TRBV5-4 and TRBJ1-4; 7 bases agree with TRBD1. With 5 bases clipped from V and 0 bases from J, the junction kept 7 bases outside the gene matches. Germline V CDR1 and CDR2: SGHNT, YYREEE (reference sequence). The CDR3 spans 16 residues. The CDR3 protein is CASSRGQQTTNEKLFF. In DNA form, the CDR3 reads TGTGCCAGCAGTCGGGGACAGCAAACAACTAATGAAAAACTGTTTTTT.

The V call is TRBV29-1, the J call TRBJ1-5; TRBD1 agrees at 7 bases. Germline V gene data show CDR1 as SQVTM and CDR2 as ANQGSEA. CDR3 length: 23 residues. The V gene end was trimmed by 3 bases and the J gene end by 7 bases; junction bases not matched to a gene: 36. Written as DNA, the CDR3 is TGCAGCGTTGATTTCCCATCCTGCCCCTGGACCGACCGACAGGGTCCTTTCAGCCAGCCCCAGCATTTT. Translating gives CSVDFPSCPWTDRQGPFSQPQHF.

The chain uses TRBV4-3 and TRBJ2-2; 9 bases agree with TRBD2. This CDR3 is built from 18 residues. The trim removed 1 base at V and 4 bases at J, leaving 10 bases unmatched. The V gene's germline CDR1 is LGHNA and CDR2 YSLEER. In DNA, the CDR3 is TGCGCCAGCAGCCAAGCCCCTGGCGGGACTAGCTTCACCGGGGAGCTGTTTTTT. Protein product: CASSQAPGGTSFTGELFF.

The rearrangement uses TRBV25-1 and TRBJ2-1; 11 nucleotides line up with TRBD2. CDR3 length equals 17 residues. The ends lost 1 base at V and 7 bases at J; junction bases unmatched: 9. CDR1 and CDR2 (germline): MGHDK, SYGVNS. For the CDR3, the DNA is TGTGCCAGCAGTGAATCCATGACTAGCGGGATGGGGAATGAGCAGTTCTTC. Encoded protein: CASSESMTSGMGNEQFF.

The rearrangement joins TRBV10-3 to TRBJ1-5; 7 bases are shared with TRBD1. Germline trimming cut 10 bases from V and 4 bases from J; bases unmatched to any gene: 13. CDR1 is ENHRY and CDR2 is SYGVKD in the germline V gene. The CDR3 sequence is 15 residues long. DNA for the CDR3: TGTGCCACCGGACAGGTCGAGTTTCTAAATCAGCCCCAGCATTTT. The encoded protein is CATGQVEFLNQPQHF.

The rearrangement links TRBV7-9 to TRBJ2-7, with TRBD1 matching over 7 bases. CDR1 is SEHNR, CDR2 FQNEAQ, per germline (reference sequence). The CDR3 sequence is 14 residues long. V lost 3 bases, J lost 1 base, and 3 bases stayed unmatched. CDR3 in amino acids: CASSFGTASYEQYF. The CDR3 nucleotides are TGTGCCAGCAGCTTTGGGACAGCATCCTACGAGCAGTACTTC.

On this clone: This same CDR3 is encoded by further DNA sequences in the sample. This chain links TRBV19 with TRBJ2-5; no definite D call. The V end was cut by 2 bases, the J end by 5 bases, with 3 bases between. Germline V gene lookup returns CDR1 LNHDA and CDR2 SQIVND (reference sequence). This CDR3 spans 11 amino acids. This CDR3 reads CASSIRETQYF. The CDR3 nucleotides are TGTGCCAGTAGTATACGCGAGACCCAGTACTTC.

This clone has only a few counts. The chain employs TRBV4-2 and TRBJ1-5; D not resolved. The CDR3 is 14 residues long. Looked up from germline, CDR1 is LGHNA and CDR2 is YNFKEQ. Trimming left V 1 base short and J 4 bases short, with 8 bases between. The CDR3 spells CASSQVGNNQPQHF. In DNA, the CDR3 is TGTGCCAGCAGCCAAGTCGGGAATAATCAGCCCCAGCATTTT.

V gene TRBV28 combines with J gene TRBJ1-2, with D tentatively TRBD1 (6 bases). CDR1 and CDR2 from the germline V gene are MDHEN and SYDVKM. V was pared by 5 bases and J by 8 bases, with 15 bases between. The CDR3 is made up of 13 amino acids. The CDR3 protein is CASSGAQGRGYTF. The CDR3, as DNA: TGTGCCAGCAGTGGAGCACAGGGCCGGGGCTACACCTTC.

This clone was found once. The chain is built from TRBV5-5 and TRBJ1-2; possible D gene TRBD1, 5 bases. CDR1 is SGHKS, CDR2 YYEKEE, per germline (reference sequence). With 0 bases removed from V and 4 bases from J, the gap between germline ends came to 10 bases. The CDR3 is 14 residues long. The CDR3 nucleotides read TGTGCCAGCAGCTTGGCATGGGGGGTCTATGGCTACACCTTC. This translates into CASSLAWGVYGYTF. The full variable domain, its missing parts supplied by reference TRBV5-5 and TRBJ1-2, is DAGVTQSPTHLIKTRGQQVTLRCSPISGHKSVSWYQQVLGQGPQFIFQYYEKEERGRGNFPDRFSARQFPNYSSELNVNALLLGDSALYLCASSLAWGVYGYTFGSGTRLTVV.

As DNA, the CDR3 is TGTGCCAGCTCACCACTGGACAGTGGGACCCAAGAGACCCAGTACTTC. Translated, it gives CASSPLDSGTQETQYF. The genes are TRBV18 and TRBJ2-5, with D perhaps matching TRBD1 (6 bases). This CDR3 contains 16 residues. CDR1 and CDR2 from the germline V gene are KGHSH and LQKENI. With 1 base removed from V and 1 base from J, the gap between germline ends came to 13 bases.

This clone was seen a single time. V is TRBV18 and J is TRBJ2-7; no definite D call. The germline CDR1 and CDR2 sequences are KGHSH and LQKENI. This CDR3 has 16 residues. Deletions cut 3 bases from V and 6 bases from J, with 21 bases between. DNA for the CDR3: TGTGCCAGCTCACCCTTGGCGCCGAGTACTTCCACCGAGCAGTACTTC. As protein: CASSPLAPSTSTEQYF.

The rearrangement joins TRBV5-1 to TRBJ2-7, with 10 bases that match TRBD1. Germline assignment: CDR1 SGHRS and CDR2 YFSETQ. CDR3 size: 14 residues. Trimming cost V 0 bases and J 11 bases; bases outside gene matches: 8. The CDR3, as DNA: TGCGCCAGCAGCTTGGAGTTCCACGGGACAGGGGAGTACTTC. It encodes CASSLEFHGTGEYF.

The chain couples TRBV7-2 to TRBJ2-1, with 11 bases that match TRBD2. Trimming at V came to 0 bases and at J to 9 bases, leaving 13 bases not matched to a gene. The CDR3 is 18 residues long. Germline CDR1 reads SGHTA; CDR2 reads FQGNSA. The CDR3 loop reads CASSLASTTSGAGVEQFF. In DNA, the CDR3 is TGTGCCAGCAGCTTAGCGAGTACGACTAGCGGGGCCGGGGTTGAGCAGTTCTTC.

This clone has a handful of counts. The CDR3 protein is CASTPGHGSYEQYF. For the CDR3, the DNA is TGTGCCAGCACCCCGGGACACGGGTCCTACGAGCAGTACTTC. J is TRBJ2-7 and V is TRBV7-9, with a weak D call TRBD1 (6 bases). Trimming removed 7 bases from V and 1 base from J, with 14 bases in between. This CDR3 has 14 residues. Germline lookup yields CDR1 SEHNR and CDR2 FQNEAQ (reference sequence).